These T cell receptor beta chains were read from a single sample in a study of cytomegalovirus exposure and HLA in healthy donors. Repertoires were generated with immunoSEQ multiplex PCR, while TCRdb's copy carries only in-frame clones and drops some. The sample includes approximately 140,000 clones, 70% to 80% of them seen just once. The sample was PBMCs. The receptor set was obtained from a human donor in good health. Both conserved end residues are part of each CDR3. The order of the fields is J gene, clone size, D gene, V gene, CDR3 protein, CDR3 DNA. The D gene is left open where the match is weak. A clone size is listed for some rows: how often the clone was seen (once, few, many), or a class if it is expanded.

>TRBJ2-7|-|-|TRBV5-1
CASRLDGTRNYEQYF
TGCGCCAGCCGTCTGGACGGGACTCGTAACTACGAGCAGTACTTC
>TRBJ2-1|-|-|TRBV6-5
CASTRDYEQFF
TGTGCCAGTACCCGCGACTATGAGCAGTTCTTC
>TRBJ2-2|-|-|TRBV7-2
CASSVEAGGELFF
TGTGCCAGCAGCGTAGAGGCGGGCGGGGAGCTGTTTTTT
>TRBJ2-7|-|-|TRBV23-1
CASSQPSGWAYEQYF
TGCGCCAGCAGTCAACCCTCAGGGTGGGCCTACGAGCAGTACTTC
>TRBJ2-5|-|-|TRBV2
CASSAFQSETQYF
TGTGCCAGCAGTGCATTCCAGTCGGAGACCCAGTACTTC
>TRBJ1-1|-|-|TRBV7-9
CASSLLPSEAFF
TGTGCCAGCAGCCTCCTCCCGTCTGAAGCTTTCTTT
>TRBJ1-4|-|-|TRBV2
CASSEAQGEKLFF
TGTGCCAGCAGTGAAGCCCAGGGGGAAAAACTGTTTTTT
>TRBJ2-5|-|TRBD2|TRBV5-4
CASSPGGGSETQYF
TGTGCCAGCAGCCCTGGCGGGGGGAGTGAGACCCAGTACTTC
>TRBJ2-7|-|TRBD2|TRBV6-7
CASSYSLAGIGYEQYF
TGTGCCAGCAGTTACTCACTAGCGGGAATAGGTTACGAGCAGTACTTC
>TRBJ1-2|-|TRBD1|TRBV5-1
CASSFTKGQGDGYTF
TGCGCCAGCAGCTTCACTAAGGGGCAGGGGGATGGCTACACCTTC
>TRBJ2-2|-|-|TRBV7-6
CASSFVTVNTGELFF
TGTGCCAGCAGCTTCGTAACTGTTAACACCGGGGAGCTGTTTTTT
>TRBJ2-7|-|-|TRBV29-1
CSARDGTYEQYF
TGCAGCGCGCGGGACGGCACCTACGAGCAGTACTTC
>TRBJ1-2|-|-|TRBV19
CASSIRPGLNYGYTF
TGTGCCAGTAGTATCAGGCCAGGACTTAACTATGGCTACACCTTC
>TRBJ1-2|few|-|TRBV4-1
CASSQELIANYGYTF
TGCGCCAGCAGCCAAGAACTCATAGCTAACTATGGCTACACCTTC
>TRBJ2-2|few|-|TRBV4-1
CASSQDLPTGELFF
TGCGCCAGCAGCCAAGATCTACCCACCGGGGAGCTGTTTTTT
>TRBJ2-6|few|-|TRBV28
CASSGQSGANVLTF
TGTGCCAGCAGTGGACAGTCTGGGGCCAACGTCCTGACTTTC
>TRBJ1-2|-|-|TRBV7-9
CASSLDSNYGYTF
TGTGCCAGCAGCCTGGACAGTAACTATGGCTACACCTTC
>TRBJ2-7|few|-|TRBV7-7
CASSLAVSDEQYF
TGTGCCAGCAGCTTAGCGGTTTCGGACGAGCAGTACTTC
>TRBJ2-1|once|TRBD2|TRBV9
CASSVDPSGTSEQFF
TGTGCCAGCAGCGTAGATCCTAGCGGGACGTCGGAGCAGTTCTTC
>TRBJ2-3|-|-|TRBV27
CASSYVKPTDTQYF
TGTGCCAGCAGTTACGTGAAGCCAACAGATACGCAGTATTTT
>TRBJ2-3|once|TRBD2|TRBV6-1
CASESGGNTDTQYF
TGTGCCAGCGAGTCGGGAGGGAACACAGATACGCAGTATTTT
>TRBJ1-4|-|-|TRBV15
CATSRESRNAKLFF
TGTGCCACCAGCAGAGAATCCAGAAATGCAAAACTGTTTTTT
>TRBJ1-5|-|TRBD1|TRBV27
CASSLFGQGRAQPQHF
TGTGCCAGCAGTTTATTCGGACAGGGTAGGGCTCAGCCCCAGCATTTT
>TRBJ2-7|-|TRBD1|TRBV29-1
CSVETLGQGGYEQYF
TGCAGCGTAGAGACGCTAGGACAGGGAGGCTACGAGCAGTACTTC
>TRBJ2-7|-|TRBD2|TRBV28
CASTPRASGKYEQYF
TGTGCCAGCACTCCCCGGGCTAGCGGGAAGTACGAGCAGTACTTC
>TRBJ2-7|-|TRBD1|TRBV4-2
CASRSLTGGSYEQYF
TGTGCCAGCCGCTCACTGACAGGGGGCTCCTACGAGCAGTACTTC
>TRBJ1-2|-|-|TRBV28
CASSLSDPGINKIYGYTF
TGTGCCAGCAGTTTGAGTGACCCAGGGATTAACAAAATTTATGGCTACACCTTC
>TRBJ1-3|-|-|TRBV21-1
CASSNHPGTKGNTIYF
TGTGCCAGCAGCAACCACCCGGGAACGAAAGGGAACACCATATATTTT
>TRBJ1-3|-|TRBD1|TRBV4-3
CASSPTGLGNTIYF
TGCGCCAGCAGCCCGACAGGGCTTGGAAACACCATATATTTT
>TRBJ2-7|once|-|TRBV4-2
CASSPRTAYEQYF
TGTGCCAGCAGCCCAAGGACAGCCTACGAGCAGTACTTC
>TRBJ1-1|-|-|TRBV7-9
CASSLGGVNTEAFF
TGTGCCAGCAGCTTAGGGGGGGTGAACACTGAAGCTTTCTTT
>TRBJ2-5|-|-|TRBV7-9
CASSSSQLDYTKQETQYF
TGTGCCAGCAGCTCCAGCCAATTGGACTATACTAAACAAGAGACCCAGTACTTC
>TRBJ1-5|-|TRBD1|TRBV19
CASSPGQGALGNQPQHF
TGTGCCAGTAGCCCGGGACAGGGGGCGCTGGGGAATCAGCCCCAGCATTTT
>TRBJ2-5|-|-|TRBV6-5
CASSYSFTQETQYF
TGTGCCAGCAGTTACTCCTTCACGCAGGAGACCCAGTACTTC
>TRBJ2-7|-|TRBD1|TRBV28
CASSLNRQGSEQYF
TGTGCCAGCAGTTTGAACCGACAGGGTTCCGAGCAGTACTTC
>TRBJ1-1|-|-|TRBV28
CASSYEAQGAEAFF
TGTGCCAGCAGCTACGAGGCACAGGGAGCTGAAGCTTTCTTT